The 23 T cell receptor beta chains given below trace back to one sample, sequenced in a study of T cells in Graves' hyperthyroidism and ophthalmopathy. The CDR3 regions of TCR beta were amplified from RNA transcripts. The HTBI primer set drove a first-round RT-PCR of the TCR CDR3. TCRdb itself ran the multiplex PCR reads through MiXCR, one entry per CDR3 protein. The table has around 250,000 distinct CDR3 sequences, approximately 14% seen once. The source material was blood. These receptor sequences come from a woman in her thirties or forties with Graves' hyperthyroidism that later progressed to Graves' ophthalmopathy.

The rearrangement uses TRBV9 and TRBJ2-2; 8 bases map to TRBD2. Germline CDR1 SGDLS, CDR2 YYNGEE. There are 15 residues in the CDR3. Trimming removed 2 bases from V and 0 bases from J; junction bases left unmatched: 0. The CDR3 sequence: CASSVGLANTGELFF. As DNA, the CDR3 is TGTGCCAGCAGCGTGGGACTAGCGAACACCGGGGAGCTGTTTTTT.

Ten or more counts support this clonotype. The chain combines TRBV6-1 with TRBJ2-1; 8 bases fit TRBD1. This CDR3 has 18 amino acids. Trimming at V came to 5 bases and at J to 10 bases, leaving 22 bases not matched to a gene. CDR1 and CDR2 (germline): MNHNS, SASEGT. The CDR3 reads CASSRLGTRGLFSGEQFF. CDR3 DNA sequence: TGTGCCAGCAGTCGCCTCGGAACCAGGGGGCTGTTCTCGGGGGAGCAGTTCTTC.

This chain connects TRBV10-3 to TRBJ1-1, with 7 bases identical to TRBD1. Germline loops: CDR1 ENHRY, CDR2 SYGVKD. This CDR3 has 14 amino acids. The V gene end was trimmed by 6 bases and the J gene end by 1 base; junction bases not matched to a gene: 5. The CDR3 here is CAIRRQGENTEAFF. The CDR3 DNA follows: TGTGCCATCAGGCGACAGGGAGAGAACACTGAAGCTTTCTTT.

This clonotype has ten or more counts. This chain's CDR3 is CASRVLAVQYF. As DNA, the CDR3 is TGTGCCAGCAGGGTCCTTGCTGTGCAGTACTTC. The chain recombines TRBV6-1 with TRBJ2-7; no definite D call. Germline assignment: CDR1 MNHNS and CDR2 SASEGT. The CDR3 is 11 residues long. V dropped 6 bases and J dropped 9 bases, with 12 bases sitting between them.

This clonotype came up many times. V and J are TRBV27 and TRBJ2-1; 13 bases agree with TRBD2. The CDR3 runs to 15 residues. Trimming cost V 5 bases and J 8 bases; bases outside gene matches: 6. Looked up from germline, CDR1 is MNHEY and CDR2 is SMNVEV (reference sequence). CDR3 in DNA: TGTGCCAGCAGTACTTGGACTAGCGGGAGACATGAGCAGTTCTTC. It codes for CASSTWTSGRHEQFF.

This chain uses TRBV19 with TRBJ2-2; TRBD2 matches 14 bases. CDR1 and CDR2 (germline): LNHDA, SQIVND (reference sequence). After removal of 5 bases from V and 7 bases from J, the junction contained 9 bases not matched to a gene. The CDR3 covers 17 residues. CDR3 loop: CASSAPGLAGVFGELFF. The CDR3 DNA reads TGTGCCAGTAGTGCACCGGGACTAGCGGGAGTTTTCGGGGAGCTGTTTTTT.

This clonotype occurred many times. The chain joins TRBV6-1 to TRBJ2-1, with a weak D call TRBD2 (5 bases). CDR3 length equals 15 residues. CDR1 is MNHNS, CDR2 SASEGT, per germline. Trimming took 6 bases from V and 4 from J, leaving 16 bases between them. CDR3 in DNA: TGTGCCAGCAGGTTAGACATCGGACTTTACAATGAGCAGTTCTTC. It encodes CASRLDIGLYNEQFF.

Of note for this clonotype: This may come from a read error, since a much larger clone is one base off. This sequence joins TRBV20-1 and TRBJ1-2, with D unresolved. The CDR3 runs to 13 residues. Germline-derived CDR1 and CDR2 are DFQATT and SNEGSKA (reference sequence). CDR3 residues: CSARDLGLYGYIF. The CDR3 DNA reads as TGCAGTGCTAGGGATTTGGGCCTCTATGGCTACATCTTC.

This clonotype was observed at least ten times. This chain uses TRBV27 with TRBJ2-5; D uncertain. The V gene's germline CDR1 is MNHEY and CDR2 SMNVEV (reference sequence). The CDR3 consists of 10 residues. Trimming pared 2 bases from V and 7 bases from J, leaving 2 bases between. In DNA, the CDR3 is TGTGCCAGCAGTTTAGTGACCCAGTACTTC. The encoded protein is CASSLVTQYF.

This clonotype occurred many times. The rearrangement uses TRBV28 and TRBJ2-3, with 11 nucleotides matching TRBD2. CDR1 MDHEN and CDR2 SYDVKM come from the germline V gene. This CDR3 region has 15 residues. The junction had 7 bases not matched to a gene; V was cut back by 5 bases and J by 6 bases. Written as DNA, the CDR3 is TGTGCCAGCAGTGTAGCGGGAGGGTCGAAGGATACGCAGTATTTT. It specifies CASSVAGGSKDTQYF.

In this sample, this clonotype turned up once. The chain couples TRBV27 to TRBJ2-2, with 8 positions matching TRBD2. The ends lost 5 bases at V and 12 bases at J; junction bases unmatched: 11. This CDR3 has 14 amino acids. Germline loops: CDR1 MNHEY, CDR2 SMNVEV (reference sequence). CDR3 bases: TGTGCCAGCAGTCCCCCGGGGGGGCTAGGAAAGCTGTTTTTT. It specifies CASSPPGGLGKLFF.

This clonotype occurred many times. The rearrangement joins TRBV6-1 to TRBJ2-5; D is perhaps TRBD1 (5 bases). The CDR3 is made up of 15 amino acids. The germline gives CDR1 MNHNS, CDR2 SASEGT. V lost 4 bases to trimming and J lost 4 bases, with 16 bases between them. CDR3 nucleotide sequence: TGTGCCAGCAGTGGGTGGCAGGGATTACGAGAGACCCAGTACTTC. Translated, it gives CASSGWQGLRETQYF.

About this clonotype itself: This may be a read error, as it is one base from a much larger clone. This rearrangement joins TRBV20-1 to TRBJ2-3; 8 nucleotides align to TRBD2. This CDR3 is built from 13 residues. Germline CDR1 and CDR2: DFQATT and SNEGSKA (reference sequence). CDR3 sequence: CSAHLAGTDTRYF. For the CDR3, the DNA is TGCAGTGCTCATCTAGCGGGCACAGATACGCGGTATTTT.

V and J are TRBV11-2 and TRBJ2-7; D perhaps matches TRBD1 (6 bases). V lost 5 bases and J 5 bases, leaving 25 bases between the germline ends. The germline V gene has CDR1 SGHAT and CDR2 FQNNGV. The length of the CDR3 is 17 residues. CDR3 bases: TGTGCCAGCAGCCGCGCGCCGATTCCCGGGACACATGACGAGCAGTACTTC. This gives the protein CASSRAPIPGTHDEQYF.

This clonotype was counted many times. The chain has TRBV29-1 and TRBJ2-1; TRBD2 matches at 8 bases. The CDR3 totals 12 residues. The ends lost 4 bases at V and 9 bases at J; junction bases unmatched: 5. CDR1 and CDR2 from the germline V gene are SQVTM and ANQGSEA. The CDR3 DNA sequence: TGCAGCGTTGTTGGGCGGGAGGCTGAGCAGTTCTTC. It codes for CSVVGREAEQFF.

At least ten counts were recorded for this clonotype. This chain joins TRBV6-1 and TRBJ1-6; 8 bases fit TRBD1. The CDR3 length is 16 residues. V lost 11 bases to trimming and J lost 2 bases; unmatched junction nucleotides: 11. Germline V gene sequence: CDR1 MNHNS, CDR2 SASEGT. The CDR3 sequence: CAGSRTGSPYNSPLHF. CDR3 DNA: TGTGCCGGATCCAGGACAGGGAGCCCCTATAATTCACCCCTCCACTTT.

At least ten counts were recorded for this clonotype. This CDR3 reads CASSSGQGVTDTQYF. DNA of the CDR3: TGTGCCAGCAGCTCGGGACAGGGAGTCACAGATACGCAGTATTTT. This chain links TRBV11-3 with TRBJ2-3; 9 bases align to TRBD1. The CDR3 totals 15 residues. In germline, CDR1 is SGHNT, CDR2 YENEEA. V lost 4 bases and J lost 2; bases outside the gene matches: 4.

The sample holds many counts of this clonotype. The chain has TRBV29-1 and TRBJ1-1, with D unclear. Germline V gene sequence: CDR1 SQVTM, CDR2 ANQGSEA. V dropped 4 bases and J dropped 0 bases, with 3 bases sitting between them. The CDR3 length is 11 residues. The chain's CDR3 is CSVVVNTEAFF. DNA for the CDR3: TGCAGCGTTGTGGTGAACACTGAAGCTTTCTTT.

This clonotype has at least ten counts. This sequence joins TRBV30 and TRBJ2-7; 14 positions match TRBD2. The trim removed 1 base at V and 8 bases at J, leaving 7 bases unmatched. CDR1 is GTSNPN, CDR2 SVGIG, per germline (reference sequence). This CDR3 is 15 amino acids long. The CDR3 coding sequence is TGTGCCTGGAGTGCATCCGGGACTAGCGGGAGTCAGCAGTACTTC. This encodes CAWSASGTSGSQQYF.

This clonotype came up many times. The rearrangement joins TRBV9 to TRBJ2-1; possibly TRBD2 for D (5 bases). The CDR3 has 16 amino acids. From germline, CDR1 is SGDLS and CDR2 YYNGEE. The V gene lost 0 bases and the J gene lost 8 bases, with 18 bases spanning the gap. The CDR3 loop reads CASSVAWLAPMDEQFF. DNA for the CDR3: TGTGCCAGCAGCGTAGCTTGGCTAGCACCAATGGATGAGCAGTTCTTC.

This clonotype was counted many times. The chain couples TRBV7-9 to TRBJ2-6; D remains ambiguous. V lost 1 base and J 2 bases, leaving 9 bases between the germline ends. This CDR3 is built from 16 residues. Per the germline V gene, CDR1 is SEHNR and CDR2 is FQNEAQ (reference sequence). The CDR3 nucleotides read TGTGCCAGCAGCTTAGTACTGGCGACTGGGGCCAACGTCCTGACTTTC. Translated: CASSLVLATGANVLTF.

In this sample, this clonotype turned up many times. This sequence joins TRBV27 and TRBJ1-4; 7 nucleotides match TRBD1. This CDR3 has 17 residues. The ends lost 10 bases at V and 4 bases at J; junction bases unmatched: 18. The germline V gene has CDR1 MNHEY and CDR2 SMNVEV (reference sequence). CDR3 sequence (DNA): TGTGCCACCGCGCCGGGACAGCTGAGAACCGTTAATGAAAAACTGTTTTTT. It codes for CATAPGQLRTVNEKLFF. The variable domain in full, with the rest retrieved from reference TRBV27 and TRBJ1-4, is EAQVTQNPRYLITVTGKKLTVTCSQNMNHEYMSWYRQDPGLGLRQIYYSMNVEVTDKGDVPEGYKVSRKEKRNFPLILESPSPNQTSLYFCATAPGQLRTVNEKLFFGSGTQLSVL.

This clonotype was seen many times. This chain connects TRBV11-2 to TRBJ2-5; no firm D call. This CDR3 spans 14 amino acids. V lost 5 bases and J lost 3, with 13 bases in between. Looked up from germline, CDR1 is SGHAT and CDR2 is FQNNGV. The CDR3 DNA is TGTGCCAGCAGCATAAATGGGGTAGAAGAGACCCAGTACTTC. The encoded protein is CASSINGVEETQYF.